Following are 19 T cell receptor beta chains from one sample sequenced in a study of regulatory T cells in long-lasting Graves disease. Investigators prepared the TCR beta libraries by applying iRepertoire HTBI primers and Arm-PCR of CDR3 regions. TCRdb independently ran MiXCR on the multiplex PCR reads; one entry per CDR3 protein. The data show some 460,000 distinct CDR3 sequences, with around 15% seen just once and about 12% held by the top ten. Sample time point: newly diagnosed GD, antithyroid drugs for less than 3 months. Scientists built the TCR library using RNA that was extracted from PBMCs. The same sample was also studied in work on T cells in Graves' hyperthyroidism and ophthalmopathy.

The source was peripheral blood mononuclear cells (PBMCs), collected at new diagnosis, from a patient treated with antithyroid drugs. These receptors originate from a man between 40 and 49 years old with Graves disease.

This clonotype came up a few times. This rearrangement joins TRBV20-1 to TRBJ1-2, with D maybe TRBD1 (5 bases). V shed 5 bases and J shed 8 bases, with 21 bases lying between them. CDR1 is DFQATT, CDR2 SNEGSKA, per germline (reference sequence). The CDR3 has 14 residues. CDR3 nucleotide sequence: TGCAGTGCTCCGCGGGACGATTCAGATCGGGGCTACACCTTC. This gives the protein CSAPRDDSDRGYTF.

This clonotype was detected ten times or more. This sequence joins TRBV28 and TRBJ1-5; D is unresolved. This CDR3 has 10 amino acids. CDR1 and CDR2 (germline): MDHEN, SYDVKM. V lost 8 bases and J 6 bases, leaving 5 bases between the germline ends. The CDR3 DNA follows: TGTGCCAGCGGAGCTCAGCCCCAGCATTTT. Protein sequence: CASGAQPQHF.

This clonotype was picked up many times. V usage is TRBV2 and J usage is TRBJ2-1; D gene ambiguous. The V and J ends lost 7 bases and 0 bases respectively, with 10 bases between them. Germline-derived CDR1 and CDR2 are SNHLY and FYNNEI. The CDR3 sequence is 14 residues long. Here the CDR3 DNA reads TGTGCCAGCACGGGCTCTGTCTCCTACAATGAGCAGTTCTTC. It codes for CASTGSVSYNEQFF.

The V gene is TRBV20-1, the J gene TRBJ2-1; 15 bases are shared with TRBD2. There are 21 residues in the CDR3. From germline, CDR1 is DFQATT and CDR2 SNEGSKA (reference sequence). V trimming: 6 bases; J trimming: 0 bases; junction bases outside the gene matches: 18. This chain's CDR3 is CSARGLAGGPIGSSSYNEQFF. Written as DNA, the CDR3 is TGCAGTGCCAGGGGACTAGCGGGAGGCCCCATAGGATCTAGCTCCTACAATGAGCAGTTCTTC.

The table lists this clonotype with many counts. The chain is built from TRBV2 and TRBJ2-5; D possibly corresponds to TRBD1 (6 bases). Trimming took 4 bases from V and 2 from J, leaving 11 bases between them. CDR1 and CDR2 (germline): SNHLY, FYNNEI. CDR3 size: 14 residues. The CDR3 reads CASSVQGPQETQYF. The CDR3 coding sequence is TGTGCCAGCAGTGTACAGGGACCACAAGAGACCCAGTACTTC.

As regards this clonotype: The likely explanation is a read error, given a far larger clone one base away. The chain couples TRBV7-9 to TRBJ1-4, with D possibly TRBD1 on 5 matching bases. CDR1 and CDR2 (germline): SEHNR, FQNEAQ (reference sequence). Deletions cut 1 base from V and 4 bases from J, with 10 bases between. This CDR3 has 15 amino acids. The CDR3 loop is CASSLEGRINEKLFF. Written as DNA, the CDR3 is TGTGCCAGCAGCTTAGAGGGACGGATTAATGAAAAACTGTTTTTT.

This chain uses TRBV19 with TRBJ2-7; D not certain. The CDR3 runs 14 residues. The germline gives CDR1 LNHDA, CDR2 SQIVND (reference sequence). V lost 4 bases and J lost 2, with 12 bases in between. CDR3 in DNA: TGTGCCAGTAGTACCTCCGACACAACCTACGAGCAGTACTTC. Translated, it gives CASSTSDTTYEQYF.

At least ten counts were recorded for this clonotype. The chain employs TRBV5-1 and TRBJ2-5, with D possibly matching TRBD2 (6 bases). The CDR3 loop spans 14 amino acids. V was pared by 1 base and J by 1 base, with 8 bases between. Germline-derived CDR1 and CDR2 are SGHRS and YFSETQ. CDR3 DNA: TGCGCCAGCAGCTTGAATAGCGGCCAAGAGACCCAGTACTTC. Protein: CASSLNSGQETQYF.

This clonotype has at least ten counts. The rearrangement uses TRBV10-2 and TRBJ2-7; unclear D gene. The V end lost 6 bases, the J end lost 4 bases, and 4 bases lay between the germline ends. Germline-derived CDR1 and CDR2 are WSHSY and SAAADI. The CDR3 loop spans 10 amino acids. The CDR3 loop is CASREYEQYF. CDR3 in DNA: TGCGCCAGCAGAGAATACGAGCAGTACTTC.

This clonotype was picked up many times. CDR3 bases: TGTGCCTGGAGGCTAGGGGGCCGGACTGAAGCTTTCTTT. This encodes CAWRLGGRTEAFF. V gene TRBV30 combines with J gene TRBJ1-1; 7 bases are a match to TRBD1. The CDR3 has 13 amino acids. Germline CDR1 and CDR2: GTSNPN and SVGIG (reference sequence). Germline trimming cut 3 bases from V and 5 bases from J; bases unmatched to any gene: 6.

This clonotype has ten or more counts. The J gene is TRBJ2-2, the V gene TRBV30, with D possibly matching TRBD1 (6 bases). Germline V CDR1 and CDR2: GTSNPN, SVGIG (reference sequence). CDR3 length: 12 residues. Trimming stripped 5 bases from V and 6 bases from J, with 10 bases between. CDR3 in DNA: TGTGCCTGGCACCCAGGGGCCGGGGAGCTGTTTTTT. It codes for CAWHPGAGELFF.

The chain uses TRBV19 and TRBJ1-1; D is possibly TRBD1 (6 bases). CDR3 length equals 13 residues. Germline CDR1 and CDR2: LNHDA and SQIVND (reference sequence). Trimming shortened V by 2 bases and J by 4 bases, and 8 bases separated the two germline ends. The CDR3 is CASSIIGGTEAFF. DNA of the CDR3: TGTGCCAGTAGTATAATAGGGGGCACTGAAGCTTTCTTT.

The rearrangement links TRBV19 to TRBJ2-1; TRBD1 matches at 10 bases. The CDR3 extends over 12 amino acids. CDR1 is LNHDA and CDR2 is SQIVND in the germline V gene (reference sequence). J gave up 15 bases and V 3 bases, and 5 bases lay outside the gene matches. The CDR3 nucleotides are TGTGCCAGTAGTATCGGACAGGGGGTAGCGTTCTTC. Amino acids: CASSIGQGVAFF. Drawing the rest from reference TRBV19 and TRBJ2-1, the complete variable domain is DGGITQSPKYLFRKEGQNVTLSCEQNLNHDAMYWYRQDPGQGLRLIYYSQIVNDFQKGDIAEGYSVSREKKESFPLTVTSAQKNPTAFYLCASSIGQGVAFFGPGTRLTVL.

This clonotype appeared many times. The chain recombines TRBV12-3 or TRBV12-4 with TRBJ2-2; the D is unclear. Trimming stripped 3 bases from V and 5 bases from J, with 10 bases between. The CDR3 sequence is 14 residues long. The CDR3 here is CASSFRPRTGELFF. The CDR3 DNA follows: TGTGCCAGCAGTTTCCGCCCTCGGACCGGGGAGCTGTTTTTT.

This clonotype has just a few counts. Written as DNA, the CDR3 is TGTGCCAGTAGTCCCCTGGGAGGAACGAACACTGAAGCTTTCTTT. Residues: CASSPLGGTNTEAFF. The chain employs TRBV19 and TRBJ1-1, with D hard to call. Germline CDR1 reads LNHDA; CDR2 reads SQIVND (reference sequence). The CDR3 has 15 amino acids. The V and J ends lost 5 bases and 1 base respectively, with 14 bases between them. Together with reference TRBV19 and TRBJ1-1, the CDR3 gives the full variable domain: DGGITQSPKYLFRKEGQNVTLSCEQNLNHDAMYWYRQDPGQGLRLIYYSQIVNDFQKGDIAEGYSVSREKKESFPLTVTSAQKNPTAFYLCASSPLGGTNTEAFFGQGTRLTVV.

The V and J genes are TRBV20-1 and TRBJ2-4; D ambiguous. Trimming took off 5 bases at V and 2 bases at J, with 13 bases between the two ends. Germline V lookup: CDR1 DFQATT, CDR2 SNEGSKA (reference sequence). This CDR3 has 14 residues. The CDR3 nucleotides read TGCAGTGCTTATAAACTGGGTTCCAAAAACATTCAGTACTTC. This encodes CSAYKLGSKNIQYF.

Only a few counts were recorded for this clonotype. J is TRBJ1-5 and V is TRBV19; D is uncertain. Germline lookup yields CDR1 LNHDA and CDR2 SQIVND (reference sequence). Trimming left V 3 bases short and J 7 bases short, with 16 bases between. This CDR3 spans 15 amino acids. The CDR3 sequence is CASSIRQRPGQPQHF. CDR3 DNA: TGTGCCAGTAGTATTCGGCAGAGGCCCGGACAGCCCCAGCATTTT.

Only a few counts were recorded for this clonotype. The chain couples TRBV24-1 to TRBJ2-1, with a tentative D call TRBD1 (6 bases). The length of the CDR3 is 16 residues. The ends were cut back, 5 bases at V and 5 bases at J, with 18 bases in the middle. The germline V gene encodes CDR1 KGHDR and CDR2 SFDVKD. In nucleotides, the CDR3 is TGTGCCACCAGTGTCACAACAGGGAAGTGGAACAATGAGCAGTTCTTC. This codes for CATSVTTGKWNNEQFF.

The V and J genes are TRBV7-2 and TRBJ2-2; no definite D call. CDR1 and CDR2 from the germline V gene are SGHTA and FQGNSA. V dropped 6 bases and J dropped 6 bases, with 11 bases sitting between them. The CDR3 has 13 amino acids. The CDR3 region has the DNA TGTGCCAGCAGTTCCCCTTTTGCCGGGGAGCTGTTTTTT. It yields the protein CASSSPFAGELFF.